This T cell receptor beta chain was identified in a study of T cells expressing NK-cell markers. Overall study findings and caveats: A range of roughly 1.0-7.0% of CD8+ T cells consisted of dominant NKG2C+ clonotypes in a handful of donors.

The TCR beta cDNA came from 5'RACE template switching with UMIs. TCRdb re-called the 5' RACE reads and shows each CDR3 protein once, DNA omitted. Here the sample table reports a few hundred thousand distinct CDR3 sequences. As concerns this clonotype: Its antigen is not known.

The length of the CDR3 is 14 residues. Germline CDR1 reads SGHDT; CDR2 reads YYEEEE. The chain uses TRBV5-6 and TRBJ1-1; TCRdb lists TRBD1, though no DNA is available to test this call. This sequence originates from a man in his late teens or twenties in good health. Sequenced input: blood T cells: a sorted CD56 or NKG2C T cell subset, CD4+ or CD8+ T cells, or bulk PBMC T cells (not recorded which). The chain's CDR3 is CASSLGGARAEAFF. The full variable domain, completed using reference TRBV5-6 and TRBJ1-1, is DAGVTQSPTHLIKTRGQQVTLRCSPKSGHDTVSWYQQALGQGPQFIFQYYEEEERQRGNFPDRFSGHQFPNYSSELNVNALLLGDSALYLCASSLGGARAEAFFGQGTRLTVV.